This T cell receptor (beta chain) was documented in a study of CD8+ T cells in alopecia areata. Alopecia areata patients provided lesional scalp punch biopsies and peripheral blood, both collected for the study. Cell sorting on a FACSAria was used to separate CD4+ and CD8+ T cells from the PBMCs. RNA was isolated and reverse transcribed to cDNA, the sequencing template. The repertoire was sequenced with immunoSEQ multiplex PCR; TCRdb's copy has only in-frame clones and lacks some. Among about 200,000 clones listed, more than 45% were seen once. The source is a human donor with alopecia areata. Here the sequenced sample was CD4+ T cells sorted from blood, taken at week 0.

DNA of the CDR3: TGCAGCGCACAGGAAACCCAAGAGACCCAGTACTTC. It is translated as CSAQETQETQYF. The rearrangement uses TRBV29-1 and TRBJ2-5, with a possible D match to TRBD1 (5 bases). V lost 7 bases, J lost 1 base, and 10 bases lay in between. Germline V gene sequence: CDR1 SQVTM, CDR2 ANQGSEA. This CDR3 region has 12 residues.